This T cell receptor (beta chain) originates from a study of radiation and T cells in renal cell carcinoma. The method was immunoSEQ multiplex PCR; TCRdb's version includes in-frame clones alone and lacks a portion of them. Of roughly 100,000 clones listed, roughly 88% are singletons. This CDR3 contains 16 residues. Germline lookup yields CDR1 SGHRS and CDR2 YFSETQ. V was trimmed by 6 bases and J by 0 bases, leaving 18 bases between them. Regarding time point: blood 4 weeks post-SBRT, at nephrectomy. The treatment was: 15 Gy SBRT to primary tumor, nephrectomy 4 weeks later. The patient's renal cell carcinoma had clear cell pathology.

The TCR was taken from a man aged 55 to 70 with renal cell carcinoma. V usage is TRBV5-1 and J usage is TRBJ1-1; the D gene is possibly TRBD1 (5 bases). The sample here was blood, taken from a patient whose treatment included radiotherapy and nephrectomy. This CDR3 is CASTPRGSIMNTEAFF. The CDR3 coding sequence is TGCGCCAGCACCCCAAGGGGATCGATCATGAACACTGAAGCTTTCTTT.